Detailed here is one T cell receptor beta chain. Its specificity is unknown. This record belongs to a study of response to subunit inactivated influenza vaccine. Findings of the study overall: There was a suggestion from the authors that each seasonal influenza vaccination recruits few new T cells.

TCRdb itself ran the RT-PCR reads through MiXCR, one entry per CDR3 protein. Of 430,000 or so distinct CDR3 sequences in the sample, roughly 11% were seen once. Trimming removed 6 bases at V and 6 bases at J, with 11 bases between. Per the germline V gene, CDR1 is MDHEN and CDR2 is SYDVKM. This CDR3 has 12 residues. The receptor comes from a man aged 45-65 years who received an inactivated influenza vaccine. The sample in question was PBMCs from blood, obtained 35 to 45 days after vaccination. V is TRBV28 and J is TRBJ2-5; either TRBD1 or TRBD2 may supply D (6 bases each). The CDR3 DNA follows: TGTGCCAGCAGCCAGGGGAGGAAGACCCAGTACTTC. Protein product: CASSQGRKTQYF.